A single sample gave rise to the 28 T cell receptor beta chains below, sequenced in a study of siplizumab effects on memory and regulatory T cells. Clones were sequenced by immunoSEQ multiplex PCR, and TCRdb holds only the in-frame ones, with some missing. The sample yields fewer than 100,000 clones, 94% seen once. The sequenced sample consisted of non-Treg CD4+ T cells sorted from blood. These receptors came from a human donor in good health.

The chain recombines TRBV19 with TRBJ2-2; TRBD2 is a possible D gene (5 bases). Between the trimmed V and J ends, which lost 9 bases and 4 bases, there was a span of 15 bases. Germline V gene sequence: CDR1 LNHDA, CDR2 SQIVND (reference sequence). The CDR3 length is 14 residues. CDR3 DNA: TGTGCCAGCATTGACAAGGCGGGCACCGGGGAGCTGTTTTTT. Translated: CASIDKAGTGELFF.

The rearrangement uses TRBV2 and TRBJ1-1; D call uncertain. Trimming took 0 bases from V and 2 from J, leaving 10 bases between them. The V gene's germline CDR1 is SNHLY and CDR2 FYNNEI. The CDR3 sequence is 15 residues long. CDR3 in DNA: TGTGCCAGCAGTGAAGCCCTAACCCAAAACACTGAAGCTTTCTTT. Its protein is CASSEALTQNTEAFF.

The chain employs TRBV4-1 and TRBJ1-4; 8 bases line up with TRBD1. The V gene end was trimmed by 6 bases and the J gene end by 7 bases; junction bases not matched to a gene: 10. Germline V gives CDR1 MGHRA, CDR2 YSYEKL. The CDR3 consists of 15 residues. In DNA form, the CDR3 reads TGCGCCAGCAGAAAGGGAACAGGGGGGAGTGAAAAACTGTTTTTT. It yields the protein CASRKGTGGSEKLFF.

The chain uses TRBV25-1 and TRBJ1-2; 11 bases agree with TRBD1. V was pared by 1 base and J by 3 bases, with 7 bases of the junction left unmatched. From germline, CDR1 is MGHDK and CDR2 SYGVNS. CDR3 length: 17 amino acids. CDR3 sequence: CASSESGTGGYDYGYTF. CDR3 DNA: TGTGCCAGCAGTGAATCCGGGACAGGGGGATATGACTATGGCTACACCTTC.

The chain has TRBV10-3 and TRBJ1-2; D is undetermined. V lost 5 bases, J lost 4 bases, and 14 bases lay in between. The germline V gene has CDR1 ENHRY and CDR2 SYGVKD. The CDR3 sequence is 14 residues long. The CDR3 loop is CAISNSQESYGYTF. CDR3 coding DNA: TGTGCCATCAGTAACTCCCAGGAATCCTATGGCTACACCTTC.

This rearrangement joins TRBV30 to TRBJ2-7; D not certain. This CDR3 contains 14 residues. In germline, CDR1 is GTSNPN, CDR2 SVGIG (reference sequence). The V gene lost 0 bases and the J gene lost 2 bases, with 11 bases spanning the gap. CDR3 protein: CAWSVQVPTYEQYF. As DNA, the CDR3 is TGTGCCTGGAGTGTCCAGGTTCCAACCTACGAGCAGTACTTC.

The V gene is TRBV30, the J gene TRBJ2-2, with D perhaps given as TRBD1 or TRBD2 (5 bases each). The germline V and J ends were trimmed by 3 bases and 5 bases, with 13 bases remaining between them. Germline CDR1 is GTSNPN and CDR2 is SVGIG (reference sequence). The CDR3 runs 14 residues. CDR3: CAWRLNWGTGELFF. In DNA, the CDR3 is TGTGCCTGGAGACTCAACTGGGGGACCGGGGAGCTGTTTTTT. Full variable domain (rest looked up from reference TRBV30 and TRBJ2-2): SQTIHQWPATLVQPVGSPLSLECTVEGTSNPNLYWYRQAAGRGLQLLFYSVGIGQISSEVPQNLSASRPQDRQFILSSKKLLLSDSGFYLCAWRLNWGTGELFFGEGSRLTVL.

The rearrangement links TRBV18 to TRBJ2-5; D ambiguous. Trimming removed 3 bases from V and 2 bases from J, with 10 bases in between. The CDR3 totals 14 residues. CDR1 and CDR2 (germline): KGHSH, LQKENI. This CDR3 reads CASSPQNQQETQYF. The CDR3 DNA reads TGTGCCAGCTCACCCCAGAACCAGCAAGAGACCCAGTACTTC.

The chain links TRBV7-9 to TRBJ2-1, with D perhaps matching TRBD2 (5 bases). This CDR3 contains 17 residues. V lost 1 base and J lost 0, with 13 bases in between. Germline V gives CDR1 SEHNR, CDR2 FQNEAQ (reference sequence). CDR3 in DNA: TGTGCCAGCAGCTTAGTCGAGCGGAGGAGCTCCTACAATGAGCAGTTCTTC. This sequence encodes CASSLVERRSSYNEQFF.

V usage is TRBV19 and J usage is TRBJ1-5; unclear D gene. Per germline, CDR1 LNHDA and CDR2 SQIVND (reference sequence). V was trimmed by 6 bases and J by 10 bases, leaving 13 bases between them. This CDR3 comprises 12 residues. CDR3 sequence reads: CASSGPISPQHF. The CDR3 DNA reads as TGTGCCAGTAGCGGACCGATCAGCCCCCAGCATTTT.

The chain uses TRBV7-2 and TRBJ2-7, with 10 bases lining up with TRBD1. The trim removed 3 bases at V and 4 bases at J, leaving 9 bases unmatched. Germline assignment: CDR1 SGHTA and CDR2 FQGNSA. This CDR3 has 16 residues. This CDR3 reads CASSLVWDRGNYEQYF. CDR3 bases: TGTGCCAGCAGCTTGGTCTGGGACAGGGGTAATTACGAGCAGTACTTC.

This clone came up once. The chain recombines TRBV18 with TRBJ2-3, with 7 bases identical to TRBD2. This CDR3 has 14 residues. Unmatched junction bases numbered 4, after V lost 3 bases and J lost 4 bases. Germline V gene sequence: CDR1 KGHSH, CDR2 LQKENI. The DNA of the CDR3 is TGTGCCAGCTCACCCCGACTAGCTGCAGATACGCAGTATTTT. As protein: CASSPRLAADTQYF. Combining the CDR3 with reference TRBV18 and TRBJ2-3 gives the whole variable domain NAGVMQNPRHLVRRRGQEARLRCSPMKGHSHVYWYRQLPEEGLKFMVYLQKENIIDESGMPKERFSAEFPKEGPSILRIQQVVRGDSAAYFCASSPRLAADTQYFGPGTRLTVL.

V and J are TRBV19 and TRBJ2-3; 7 bases align to TRBD2. The CDR3 is 15 residues long. V lost 3 bases, J lost 3 bases, and 6 bases stayed unmatched. The germline gives CDR1 LNHDA, CDR2 SQIVND (reference sequence). The CDR3 DNA follows: TGTGCCAGTAGTATCGGCGGGAGTATAACAGATACGCAGTATTTT. This encodes CASSIGGSITDTQYF.

The genes are TRBV4-1 and TRBJ2-5; 8 positions agree with TRBD1. CDR1 is MGHRA and CDR2 is YSYEKL in the germline V gene. V lost 0 bases to trimming and J lost 7 bases; unmatched junction nucleotides: 7. The CDR3 loop spans 15 amino acids. The CDR3 bases are TGCGCCAGCAGCCAAGAGGCCCAGGGGGCCGCGACCCAGTACTTC. Translating gives CASSQEAQGAATQYF.

This chain joins TRBV5-1 and TRBJ1-1, with unresolved D. With 2 bases removed from V and 0 bases from J, the gap between germline ends came to 5 bases. Germline V gene data show CDR1 as SGHRS and CDR2 as YFSETQ. The CDR3 has 13 amino acids. The CDR3 protein is CASSFKMNTEAFF. The CDR3 DNA is TGCGCCAGCAGCTTCAAGATGAACACTGAAGCTTTCTTT.

The gene calls are TRBV5-1 and TRBJ2-2, with 10 bases matching TRBD2. V lost 4 bases and J lost 4; bases outside the gene matches: 13. The germline V gene encodes CDR1 SGHRS and CDR2 YFSETQ. The CDR3 totals 18 residues. The CDR3 coding sequence is TGCGCCAGCAGCCGTCTTCTAGCGGGAGCTTCGGGCACCGGGGAGCTGTTTTTT. Its translation is CASSRLLAGASGTGELFF.

The V call is TRBV5-1, the J call TRBJ1-3; 9 nucleotides align to TRBD1. CDR1 and CDR2 from the germline V gene are SGHRS and YFSETQ. The CDR3 has 15 amino acids. V trimming: 4 bases; J trimming: 4 bases; junction bases outside the gene matches: 6. CDR3 coding DNA: TGCGCCAGCAGCCCGGGACAGGGATCAGGAAACACCATATATTTT. The encoded protein is CASSPGQGSGNTIYF.

The chain combines TRBV4-1 with TRBJ2-7, with a weak D call TRBD1 (6 bases). The CDR3 covers 16 residues. V lost 0 bases and J lost 2, with 14 bases in between. Germline V CDR1 and CDR2: MGHRA, YSYEKL. Here the CDR3 reads CASSQELRAGAYEQYF. DNA for the CDR3: TGCGCCAGCAGCCAAGAGTTAAGGGCAGGGGCCTACGAGCAGTACTTC.

The gene calls are TRBV6-1 and TRBJ1-1, with 7 bases identical to TRBD1. Germline assignment: CDR1 MNHNS and CDR2 SASEGT. J lost 11 bases, V lost 4 bases, and 13 bases had no gene match. The CDR3 has 14 amino acids. CDR3 DNA sequence: TGTGCCAGCAGTGCACCGGGACAGCTAATCAGGGCTTTCTTT. Its protein product is CASSAPGQLIRAFF.

This clone was recorded only once. The V and J genes are TRBV14 and TRBJ2-7; TRBD2 is a possible D gene (6 bases). The germline gives CDR1 SGHDN, CDR2 FVKESK. Trimming took 0 bases from V and 0 from J, leaving 18 bases between them. The CDR3 is made up of 18 amino acids. The CDR3 sequence: CASSQEGAGTILSYEQYF. CDR3 sequence (DNA): TGTGCCAGCAGCCAAGAGGGCGCGGGGACCATTCTCTCCTACGAGCAGTACTTC.

The chain combines TRBV5-4 with TRBJ2-2; TRBD2 agrees at 11 bases. CDR1 and CDR2 (germline): SGHNT, YYREEE (reference sequence). J lost 10 bases, V lost 5 bases, and 22 bases had no gene match. The CDR3 is 19 amino acids. CDR3 region: CASRYPPFSIAGGPVELFF. The DNA for the CDR3 is TGTGCCAGCAGGTATCCACCCTTTAGTATAGCGGGAGGGCCCGTGGAGCTGTTTTTT.

This chain connects TRBV19 to TRBJ1-1, with D hard to call. The CDR3 consists of 10 residues. CDR1 and CDR2 (germline): LNHDA, SQIVND (reference sequence). V was clipped by 10 bases and J by 6 bases, with 9 bases between them. The CDR3 here is CATHAAEAFF. CDR3 in DNA: TGTGCCACACACGCGGCTGAAGCTTTCTTT.

V gene TRBV19 combines with J gene TRBJ2-2; unclear D gene. Trimming removed 0 bases at V and 0 bases at J, with 2 bases between. The CDR3 totals 14 residues. The germline V gene encodes CDR1 LNHDA and CDR2 SQIVND (reference sequence). The CDR3 sequence is CASSIEPNTGELFF. CDR3 sequence (DNA): TGTGCCAGTAGTATAGAACCGAACACCGGGGAGCTGTTTTTT.

This clone was recorded once. The chain uses TRBV5-1 and TRBJ2-2, with D hard to call. V was pared by 0 bases and J by 0 bases, with 6 bases between. Germline CDR1 and CDR2: SGHRS and YFSETQ. The CDR3 length is 15 residues. The CDR3 loop reads CASSLALSNTGELFF. In DNA form, the CDR3 reads TGCGCCAGCAGCTTGGCATTATCGAACACCGGGGAGCTGTTTTTT.

This rearrangement joins TRBV7-9 to TRBJ2-3; D call uncertain. Trimming pared 3 bases from V and 2 bases from J, leaving 9 bases between. CDR3 length: 14 residues. Germline CDR1 is SEHNR and CDR2 is FQNEAQ (reference sequence). The CDR3 sequence is CASSFREYTDTQYF. DNA for the CDR3: TGTGCCAGCAGCTTTAGGGAATACACAGATACGCAGTATTTT.

The chain employs TRBV28 and TRBJ2-2, with 12 bases aligning to TRBD2. The V gene's germline CDR1 is MDHEN and CDR2 SYDVKM. The CDR3 totals 15 residues. J was trimmed by 5 bases and V by 4 bases; bases with no gene match: 2. The CDR3 protein is CASSSGLAGTGELFF. The DNA of the CDR3 is TGTGCCAGCAGTTCAGGACTAGCGGGAACCGGGGAGCTGTTTTTT.

This chain joins TRBV10-3 and TRBJ2-5; TRBD2 is a possible D gene (6 bases). Between the trimmed V and J ends, which lost 7 bases and 10 bases, there was a span of 7 bases. The CDR3 is 9 amino acids. In germline, CDR1 is ENHRY, CDR2 SYGVKD. The CDR3 DNA reads TGTGCCATCACGCGGGGCCAGTACTTC. It codes for CAITRGQYF.

The V gene is TRBV18, the J gene TRBJ2-4, with 9 bases that match TRBD2. Germline trimming cut 0 bases from V and 8 bases from J; bases unmatched to any gene: 2. This CDR3 has 14 amino acids. Per the germline V gene, CDR1 is KGHSH and CDR2 is LQKENI. CDR3 coding DNA: TGTGCCAGCTCACCACCCGCGGGAGGGTACATTCAGTACTTC. This gives the protein CASSPPAGGYIQYF.